The entry below describes one TCR beta chain. The source of the sample is a study of low-dose radiotherapy and immunotherapy resistance in tumors. At the level of the study: Each two-week cycle included intravenous cyclophosphamide 200 mg/m2, given one day before radiation and immunotherapy.

Donors were treated with nivolumab, ipilimumab, aspirin, and low-dose cyclophosphamide and radiotherapy. Advanced solid tumors lacking tumor-infiltrating lymphocytes characterized eligible patients. The CDR3 loop spans 17 amino acids. Trimming at V came to 0 bases and at J to 7 bases, leaving 9 bases not matched to a gene. Looked up from germline, CDR1 is LGHDT and CDR2 is YNNKEL (reference sequence). TRAV- and TRBV-specific primers were used for first-strand cDNA, which covered alpha and beta chains. PCR amplification of the TCRs was performed with Phusion for 20 to 25 PCR cycles, and it relied on a constant-region primer together with a V-primer adapter. TCRdb called the reads again in MiXCR, with one record for every CDR3 protein. The repertoire includes more than 12,000 distinct CDR3 sequences, 49% of them detected once, and around 3.8% sits in the top ten.

The V call is TRBV3-1, the J call TRBJ2-1, with TRBD2 identical over 10 bases. The clonotype comes from a human donor with advanced metastatic prostate, ovarian, gallbladder or colorectal cancer (not recorded which). This table probably holds off-target reads from a library built for another chain. The CDR3 loop is CASSQETSGPKWNEQFF. In DNA form, the CDR3 reads TGTGCCAGCAGCCAAGAGACTAGCGGGCCTAAGTGGAATGAGCAGTTCTTC.